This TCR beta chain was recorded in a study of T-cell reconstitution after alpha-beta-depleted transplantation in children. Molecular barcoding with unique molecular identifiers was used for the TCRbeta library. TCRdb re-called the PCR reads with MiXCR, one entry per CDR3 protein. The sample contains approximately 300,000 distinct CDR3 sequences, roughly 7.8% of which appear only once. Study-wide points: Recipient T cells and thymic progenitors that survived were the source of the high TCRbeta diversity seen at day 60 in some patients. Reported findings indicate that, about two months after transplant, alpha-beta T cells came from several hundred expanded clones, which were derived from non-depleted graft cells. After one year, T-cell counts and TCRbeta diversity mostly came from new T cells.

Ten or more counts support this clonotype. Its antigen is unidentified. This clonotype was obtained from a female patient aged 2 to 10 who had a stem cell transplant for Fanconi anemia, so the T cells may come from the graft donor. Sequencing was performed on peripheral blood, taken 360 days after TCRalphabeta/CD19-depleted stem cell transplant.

The CDR3 region is CASSLPGFQETQYF. Written as DNA, the CDR3 is TGCGCCAGCAGCTTGCCGGGGTTCCAAGAGACCCAGTACTTC. The chain employs TRBV5-1 and TRBJ2-5; possibly TRBD2 for D (5 bases). Germline V gene data show CDR1 as SGHRS and CDR2 as YFSETQ. The CDR3 contains 14 residues. Trimming took 1 base from V and 1 from J, leaving 8 bases between them.